The T cell receptor (beta chain) under discussion was sequenced for a study of blood T cells in healthy people across ages. The study's findings and limits: Older age coincided with a roughly linear decline in TCR beta diversity per million T cells. No one knew whether donors had CMV, which possibly confounded expanded clonotype changes.

This clonotype was detected a few times. What it binds is not known. Primers used in a second PCR of roughly 6 to 12 cycles were a sample-barcoded 5' primer and a J-beta primer mix. TCRdb re-called the 5' RACE reads with MiXCR, one entry per CDR3 protein. Among approximately 780,000 distinct CDR3 sequences listed, 25% to 30% were seen once. This same sample was also part of a study on T cells of mothers and their children. That study reports: The yield was over 9 million TCR beta CDR3 reads from each mother and approximately 3 million from each child.

This sequence was found in a boy aged 5-17 years in good health. The specimen was blood.

The CDR3 protein is CASLQCNEQFF. The CDR3 DNA is TGTGCCAGCCTTCAGTGCAATGAGCAGTTCTTC. The V and J genes are TRBV25-1 and TRBJ2-1, with D hard to call. CDR1 MGHDK and CDR2 SYGVNS come from the germline V gene. This CDR3 comprises 11 residues. Trimming shortened V by 8 bases and J by 6 bases, and 8 bases separated the two germline ends.